This T cell receptor beta chain derives from a study of T cell responses to AZD1222 COVID-19 vaccine. Recipients boosted at about 4 weeks or about 12 weeks are pooled. CDR3 length: 12 residues. The ends were cut back, 7 bases at V and 2 bases at J, with 9 bases in the middle. Germline lookup yields CDR1 SQVTM and CDR2 ANQGSEA. Produced via immunoSEQ multiplex PCR; TCRdb's table is partial and in-frame only. The sample has roughly 110,000 clones, around 89% seen once. For this clone: Its antigen is currently unknown.

Study-wide points: Mostly white British, mostly female donors; authors suggested clonal diversity may be underestimated. Spike-specific TCR breadth rose after two AZD1222 doses, and depth rose as well. Regions left unmutated in variants are reportedly the target of nearly half of spike-specific TCRs.

This sequence joins TRBV29-1 and TRBJ1-5; tentative D call: TRBD1 (5 bases). Source: peripheral blood, taken 28 days after the second AZD1222 dose. This sequence was found in an adult who received the AZD1222 COVID-19 vaccine. CDR3 in DNA: TGCAGCGCACAACAGGGCAATCAGCCCCAGCATTTT. Protein: CSAQQGNQPQHF.